The rows below give T cell receptor beta chains drawn from one sample of a study of blood T cell repertoires in COVID-19. Generated by immunoSEQ multiplex PCR, the TCRdb table keeps only in-frame clones and is missing some. This sample has almost 200,000 clones, with approximately 88% found just once. The source material was PBMCs or T cells enriched from blood (not recorded which). These receptors all stem from a woman between 18 and 29 years old who had recovered from COVID-19. Each CDR3 is given with its conserved first and last residue. D genes are given only for firm matches. The listing skips clone size in some rows; elsewhere it reads once, few, many or a size class.

clone_size: -; v_call: TRBV7-9; d_call: -; j_call: TRBJ2-4; cdr3_aa: CASQGGEGVAKNIQYF; cdr3_nt: TGTGCCAGCCAAGGGGGAGAGGGGGTAGCCAAAAACATTCAGTACTTC
clone_size: -; v_call: TRBV2; d_call: TRBD1; j_call: TRBJ1-1; cdr3_aa: CASRRTGRVNTEAFF; cdr3_nt: TGTGCCAGCAGACGGACAGGGAGGGTGAACACTGAAGCTTTCTTT
clone_size: -; v_call: TRBV24-1; d_call: TRBD2; j_call: TRBJ2-1; cdr3_aa: CATSDLEASGRNEQFF; cdr3_nt: TGTGCCACCAGTGATCTAGAGGCTAGCGGCCGCAATGAGCAGTTCTTC
clone_size: -; v_call: TRBV10-2; d_call: TRBD1; j_call: TRBJ2-7; cdr3_aa: CASRNPGQTYEQYF; cdr3_nt: TGCGCCAGCAGAAATCCGGGACAGACCTACGAGCAGTACTTC
clone_size: -; v_call: TRBV6-5; d_call: -; j_call: TRBJ1-4; cdr3_aa: CASSYAGVTNEKLFF; cdr3_nt: TGTGCCAGCAGTTATGCGGGCGTTACTAATGAAAAACTGTTTTTT
clone_size: -; v_call: TRBV19; d_call: TRBD1; j_call: TRBJ2-6; cdr3_aa: CASSITGVSSGANVLTF; cdr3_nt: TGTGCCAGTAGTATAACAGGGGTGAGCTCTGGGGCCAACGTCCTGACTTTC
clone_size: -; v_call: TRBV28; d_call: TRBD2; j_call: TRBJ2-3; cdr3_aa: CASSPGLAGWNIFGTDTQYF; cdr3_nt: TGTGCCAGCAGTCCCGGACTAGCGGGGTGGAACATTTTTGGGACAGATACGCAGTATTTT
clone_size: -; v_call: TRBV7-8; d_call: TRBD1; j_call: TRBJ2-1; cdr3_aa: CASQGAANEQFF; cdr3_nt: TGTGCCAGCCAGGGGGCAGCCAATGAGCAGTTCTTC
clone_size: -; v_call: TRBV2; d_call: TRBD1; j_call: TRBJ1-1; cdr3_aa: CASRRSETGSPEAFF; cdr3_nt: TGTGCCAGCAGGCGCTCGGAGACAGGGAGTCCTGAAGCTTTCTTT
clone_size: once; v_call: TRBV5-1; d_call: TRBD1; j_call: TRBJ1-4; cdr3_aa: CASSLNSGTGWEKLFF; cdr3_nt: TGCGCCAGCAGCTTGAACTCCGGGACAGGGTGGGAAAAACTGTTTTTT
clone_size: -; v_call: TRBV19; d_call: TRBD2; j_call: TRBJ2-2; cdr3_aa: CASASGGGTGELFF; cdr3_nt: TGTGCCAGTGCGTCGGGGGGAGGCACCGGGGAGCTGTTTTTT
clone_size: -; v_call: TRBV28; d_call: -; j_call: TRBJ1-3; cdr3_aa: CASSLTTGNTIYF; cdr3_nt: TGTGCCAGCAGTTTAACTACTGGAAACACCATATATTTT
clone_size: -; v_call: TRBV3-1/TRBV3-2; d_call: TRBD1; j_call: TRBJ1-4; cdr3_aa: CASSQQDRVKLFF; cdr3_nt: TGTGCCAGCAGCCAACAGGACAGGGTGAAACTGTTTTTT
clone_size: -; v_call: TRBV27; d_call: TRBD1; j_call: TRBJ2-7; cdr3_aa: CASSPPLGQGKNEQYF; cdr3_nt: TGTGCCAGCAGTCCCCCCCTGGGACAGGGAAAGAACGAGCAGTACTTC
clone_size: -; v_call: TRBV5-6; d_call: -; j_call: TRBJ1-3; cdr3_aa: CASSLGANTIYF; cdr3_nt: TGTGCCAGCAGCTTGGGGGCAAACACCATATATTTT
clone_size: -; v_call: TRBV19; d_call: -; j_call: TRBJ1-6; cdr3_aa: CASRPRDSSLPLHF; cdr3_nt: TGTGCCAGTAGACCCCGGGACTCAAGTCTGCCCCTCCACTTT
clone_size: -; v_call: TRBV5-1; d_call: TRBD2; j_call: TRBJ2-1; cdr3_aa: CASSLAGAGGPGEQFF; cdr3_nt: TGCGCCAGCAGCTTGGCCGGAGCGGGGGGGCCCGGTGAGCAGTTCTTC
clone_size: -; v_call: TRBV19; d_call: -; j_call: TRBJ2-7; cdr3_aa: CASSQTGGYEQYF; cdr3_nt: TGTGCCAGTAGCCAGACCGGCGGCTACGAGCAGTACTTC
clone_size: -; v_call: TRBV29-1; d_call: TRBD2; j_call: TRBJ2-5; cdr3_aa: CSAAGGSGIEETQYF; cdr3_nt: TGCAGCGCGGCGGGTGGTAGCGGGATAGAAGAGACCCAGTACTTC
clone_size: -; v_call: TRBV6-5; d_call: TRBD2; j_call: TRBJ2-3; cdr3_aa: CASRPGLATDTQYF; cdr3_nt: TGTGCCAGCAGACCGGGACTAGCCACAGATACGCAGTATTTT
clone_size: -; v_call: TRBV7-9; d_call: -; j_call: TRBJ1-2; cdr3_aa: CASSPQILYGYTF; cdr3_nt: TGTGCCAGCAGCCCACAGATACTCTATGGCTACACCTTC
clone_size: -; v_call: TRBV3-1/TRBV3-2; d_call: -; j_call: TRBJ1-1; cdr3_aa: CASSPKIITQGGTEAFF; cdr3_nt: TGTGCCAGCAGCCCCAAGATAATAACCCAGGGTGGAACTGAAGCTTTCTTT
clone_size: -; v_call: TRBV7-2; d_call: -; j_call: TRBJ1-1; cdr3_aa: CASSLGVLAGRFNTEAFF; cdr3_nt: TGTGCCAGCAGCTTAGGGGTGTTGGCAGGGAGGTTTAACACTGAAGCTTTCTTT
clone_size: -; v_call: TRBV30; d_call: -; j_call: TRBJ1-2; cdr3_aa: CAWSPPKAYGYTF; cdr3_nt: TGTGCCTGGAGTCCCCCCAAAGCTTATGGCTACACCTTC
clone_size: -; v_call: TRBV27; d_call: -; j_call: TRBJ1-2; cdr3_aa: CASSSYRGPLYGYTF; cdr3_nt: TGTGCCAGCAGTTCATACCGCGGGCCGCTTTATGGCTACACCTTC
clone_size: -; v_call: TRBV19; d_call: TRBD1; j_call: TRBJ1-2; cdr3_aa: CASSMTGVNYGYTF; cdr3_nt: TGTGCCAGTAGTATGACAGGGGTGAACTATGGCTACACCTTC
clone_size: -; v_call: TRBV19; d_call: TRBD2; j_call: TRBJ2-1; cdr3_aa: CATSGEVNNEQFF; cdr3_nt: TGTGCCACTAGCGGGGAGGTAAACAATGAGCAGTTCTTC
clone_size: few; v_call: TRBV9; d_call: -; j_call: TRBJ1-2; cdr3_aa: CASSGTQADTYGYTF; cdr3_nt: TGTGCCAGCAGCGGTACCCAAGCCGACACCTATGGCTACACCTTC
clone_size: -; v_call: TRBV12-3/TRBV12-4; d_call: -; j_call: TRBJ1-5; cdr3_aa: CASSINRNQPQHF; cdr3_nt: TGTGCCAGCAGTATCAATCGCAATCAGCCCCAGCATTTT
clone_size: -; v_call: TRBV6-1; d_call: TRBD1; j_call: TRBJ1-5; cdr3_aa: CASSELGTGYQPQHF; cdr3_nt: TGTGCCAGCAGTGAATTGGGGACAGGGTATCAGCCCCAGCATTTT
clone_size: -; v_call: TRBV7-9; d_call: -; j_call: TRBJ2-7; cdr3_aa: CASSPQSGVYEQYF; cdr3_nt: TGTGCCAGCAGCCCCCAATCGGGGGTGTACGAGCAGTACTTC
clone_size: -; v_call: TRBV5-1; d_call: -; j_call: TRBJ2-1; cdr3_aa: CASSLGGNEQFF; cdr3_nt: TGCGCCAGCAGCTTGGGAGGGAATGAGCAGTTCTTC
clone_size: -; v_call: TRBV18; d_call: TRBD1; j_call: TRBJ1-1; cdr3_aa: CASSPGTVKGAFF; cdr3_nt: TGTGCCAGCTCACCAGGGACAGTTAAGGGGGCTTTCTTT
clone_size: -; v_call: TRBV12-3/TRBV12-4; d_call: -; j_call: TRBJ1-2; cdr3_aa: CASNNLDSYGYTF; cdr3_nt: TGTGCCAGCAACAACCTGGACAGCTATGGCTACACCTTC
clone_size: once; v_call: TRBV7-9; d_call: -; j_call: TRBJ1-4; cdr3_aa: CASSPSYSNEKLFF; cdr3_nt: TGTGCCAGCAGCCCCTCTTACAGTAATGAAAAACTGTTTTTT
clone_size: -; v_call: TRBV18; d_call: -; j_call: TRBJ1-1; cdr3_aa: CASSLSTGSHGTEAFF; cdr3_nt: TGTGCCAGCTCGCTTTCTACAGGGTCCCATGGGACTGAAGCTTTCTTT
clone_size: -; v_call: TRBV5-5; d_call: -; j_call: TRBJ1-5; cdr3_aa: CASSFAGWGDQPQHF; cdr3_nt: TGTGCCAGCAGTTTCGCAGGGTGGGGCGATCAGCCCCAGCATTTT
clone_size: -; v_call: TRBV19; d_call: TRBD1; j_call: TRBJ1-1; cdr3_aa: CASSRDREASEAFF; cdr3_nt: TGTGCCAGCTCCCGGGACAGGGAGGCTTCTGAAGCTTTCTTT
clone_size: -; v_call: TRBV21-1; d_call: -; j_call: TRBJ1-5; cdr3_aa: CAVTSRERGNQPQHF; cdr3_nt: TGTGCCGTAACCTCAAGGGAGAGGGGCAATCAGCCCCAGCATTTT
clone_size: -; v_call: TRBV12-3/TRBV12-4; d_call: -; j_call: TRBJ1-4; cdr3_aa: CASSLDRLQVFF; cdr3_nt: TGTGCCAGCAGTTTAGACCGGCTACAGGTGTTTTTT
clone_size: -; v_call: TRBV3-1/TRBV3-2; d_call: -; j_call: TRBJ1-1; cdr3_aa: CASSQARGGPEAFF; cdr3_nt: TGTGCCAGCAGCCAAGCTCGAGGGGGTCCTGAAGCTTTCTTT
clone_size: -; v_call: TRBV7-9; d_call: -; j_call: TRBJ1-1; cdr3_aa: CASSLSAFF; cdr3_nt: TGTGCCAGCAGCCTGTCAGCTTTCTTT
clone_size: -; v_call: TRBV6-5; d_call: -; j_call: TRBJ1-2; cdr3_aa: CASSLKTGSSYGYTF; cdr3_nt: TGTGCCAGCAGTCTAAAAACAGGGAGTAGCTATGGCTACACCTTC